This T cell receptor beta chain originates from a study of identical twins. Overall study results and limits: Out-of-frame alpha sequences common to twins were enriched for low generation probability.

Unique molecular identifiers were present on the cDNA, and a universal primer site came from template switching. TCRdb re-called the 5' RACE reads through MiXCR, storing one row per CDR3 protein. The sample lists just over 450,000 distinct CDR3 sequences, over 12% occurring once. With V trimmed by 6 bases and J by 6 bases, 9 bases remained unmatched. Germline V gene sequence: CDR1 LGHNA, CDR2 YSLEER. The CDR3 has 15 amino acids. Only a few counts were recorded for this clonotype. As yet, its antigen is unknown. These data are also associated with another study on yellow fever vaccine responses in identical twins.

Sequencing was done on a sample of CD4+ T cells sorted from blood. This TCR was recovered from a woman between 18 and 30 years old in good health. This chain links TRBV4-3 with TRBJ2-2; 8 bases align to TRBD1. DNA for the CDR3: TGCGCCAGCAGGACAGGGGCCCTACAGTCCGGGGAGCTGTTTTTT. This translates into CASRTGALQSGELFF.